One sample yielded the 19 T cell receptor beta chains listed below, sequenced in a study of cytomegalovirus exposure and HLA in healthy donors. The PCR contained 60 Vbeta and 13 Jbeta primers. Only in-frame clones appear in the TCRdb table, and some are missing; sequencing was by immunoSEQ multiplex PCR. The sample lists some 130,000 clones; approximately 85% were seen once. The specimen sequenced was PBMCs. The source is a woman aged 25 to 39 in good health and CMV-seropositive.

This clone was seen just once. The CDR3 DNA is TGTGCCAGCAGTTACCGGGATGAGGGAAATTCACCCCTCCACTTT. As protein: CASSYRDEGNSPLHF. V usage is TRBV6-6 and J usage is TRBJ1-6; D not resolved. With 2 bases removed from V and 7 bases from J, the gap between germline ends came to 12 bases. This CDR3 has 15 residues. CDR1 is MNHNY and CDR2 is SVGAGI in the germline V gene (reference sequence).

The chain links TRBV2 to TRBJ1-1, with 9 nucleotides matching TRBD1. J gave up 5 bases and V 6 bases, and 7 bases lay outside the gene matches. CDR3 length equals 14 residues. Germline V gene sequence: CDR1 SNHLY, CDR2 FYNNEI. CDR3 nucleotides: TGTGCCAGCAGCCAAACAGGGGGCGTTACTGAAGCTTTCTTT. Protein sequence: CASSQTGGVTEAFF.

This clone was counted a few times. The CDR3 spells CASSQGRGSSGSSYEQYF. CDR3 sequence (DNA): TGTGCCAGCAGCCAAGGCCGAGGGAGTAGCGGTAGCTCCTACGAGCAGTACTTC. This sequence joins TRBV14 and TRBJ2-7; weak D call: TRBD2 (6 bases). V lost 1 base and J lost 0, with 19 bases in between. This CDR3 has 18 residues. CDR1 and CDR2 from the germline V gene are SGHDN and FVKESK.

The chain links TRBV6-1 to TRBJ2-7, with D possibly matching TRBD1 (5 bases). The CDR3 is made up of 14 amino acids. Trimming cost V 5 bases and J 0 bases, with 11 bases left between them. Germline CDR1 is MNHNS and CDR2 is SASEGT. Here the CDR3 reads CASSWQGYSYEQYF. CDR3 in DNA: TGTGCCAGCAGTTGGCAGGGCTACTCCTACGAGCAGTACTTC.

The genes are TRBV6-6 and TRBJ1-2; the D is unclear. V was clipped by 6 bases and J by 5 bases, with 10 bases between them. The CDR3 length is 12 residues. CDR1 MNHNY and CDR2 SVGAGI come from the germline V gene (reference sequence). The CDR3 spells CASRDWRYGYTF. The CDR3 DNA sequence: TGTGCCAGCAGGGACTGGCGGTATGGCTACACCTTC.

This rearrangement joins TRBV7-6 to TRBJ1-2; D perhaps matches TRBD1 (5 bases). The CDR3 runs to 11 residues. Germline CDR1 is SGHVS and CDR2 is FNYEAQ. CDR3 in amino acids: CPGPGGYGYTF. For the CDR3, the DNA is TGTCCCGGCCCCGGGGGCTATGGCTACACCTTC.

The gene calls are TRBV19 and TRBJ2-7; tentatively, D is TRBD1 (5 bases). Germline V CDR1 and CDR2: LNHDA, SQIVND (reference sequence). The V end was cut by 4 bases, the J end by 3 bases, with 10 bases between. The CDR3 runs 13 residues. CDR3 in amino acids: CASSKTGSYEQYF. The CDR3 DNA reads as TGTGCCAGTAGTAAAACAGGTAGCTACGAGCAGTACTTC.

This clone has only one observation. This chain joins TRBV5-5 and TRBJ2-7, with 14 bases identical to TRBD2. The ends lost 4 bases at V and 5 bases at J; junction bases unmatched: 5. The CDR3 has 15 amino acids. The V gene's germline CDR1 is SGHKS and CDR2 YYEKEE (reference sequence). The CDR3 coding sequence is TGTGCCAGCAGCGCGGGACTAGCGGGAGACGACGAGCAGTACTTC. Encoded protein: CASSAGLAGDDEQYF.

The chain is built from TRBV25-1 and TRBJ1-1, with D perhaps TRBD1 (6 bases). The V end was cut by 2 bases, the J end by 6 bases, with 16 bases between. Germline lookup yields CDR1 MGHDK and CDR2 SYGVNS. The CDR3 totals 15 residues. CDR3 loop: CASSEQRQGKPEAFF. The CDR3 coding sequence is TGTGCCAGCAGTGAACAAAGGCAGGGGAAACCTGAAGCTTTCTTT.

This chain uses TRBV28 with TRBJ2-7; 7 nucleotides agree with TRBD1. The CDR3 length is 15 residues. With V trimmed by 4 bases and J by 0 bases, 6 bases remained unmatched. Germline V gene data show CDR1 as MDHEN and CDR2 as SYDVKM. DNA for the CDR3: TGTGCCAGCAGTTCTCCATGGGACAGCTCCTACGAGCAGTACTTC. Translating gives CASSSPWDSSYEQYF.

The chain employs TRBV27 and TRBJ2-2; a weak D match, TRBD1 (6 bases). Germline lookup yields CDR1 MNHEY and CDR2 SMNVEV (reference sequence). This CDR3 has 12 amino acids. V dropped 5 bases and J dropped 7 bases, with 8 bases sitting between them. CDR3: CASSGRGGELFF. CDR3 in DNA: TGTGCCAGCAGTGGCAGGGGCGGGGAGCTGTTTTTT.

The chain uses TRBV28 and TRBJ1-5; D is perhaps TRBD1 (6 bases). There are 13 residues in the CDR3. Germline-derived CDR1 and CDR2 are MDHEN and SYDVKM. V dropped 4 bases and J dropped 7 bases, with 11 bases sitting between them. The CDR3, as DNA: TGTGCCAGCAGTTCGCCAGGGGCCCAGCCCCAGCATTTT. This sequence encodes CASSSPGAQPQHF.

The chain is built from TRBV18 and TRBJ1-1; 9 bases map to TRBD1. The CDR3 loop spans 15 amino acids. Germline-derived CDR1 and CDR2 are KGHSH and LQKENI. Trimming removed 0 bases from V and 8 bases from J; junction bases left unmatched: 7. CDR3 nucleotide sequence: TGTGCCAGCTCACCACCTCTGGGACAGGGAGTGGAAGCTTTCTTT. It translates to CASSPPLGQGVEAFF.

This rearrangement joins TRBV15 to TRBJ1-1; D perhaps matches TRBD1 (6 bases). CDR1 and CDR2 (germline): LNHNV, YYDKDF (reference sequence). Trimming shortened V by 5 bases and J by 4 bases, and 23 bases separated the two germline ends. This CDR3 is built from 17 residues. The CDR3 region has the DNA TGTGCCACCAGCCCCAGAGGGGGGGCGGCTTCAGGCACTGAAGCTTTCTTT. Its protein product is CATSPRGGAASGTEAFF.

A note on this clone: Within the sample, other DNA sequences also encode this same CDR3. Written as DNA, the CDR3 is TGCGCCAGCAGCCCGGACAGGGCCTTCTATGGCTACACCTTC. It is translated as CASSPDRAFYGYTF. The V gene is TRBV5-1, the J gene TRBJ1-2; 8 bases line up with TRBD1. Trimming took 4 bases from V and 4 from J; bases not matched to a gene: 6. The CDR3 runs 14 residues. Germline loops: CDR1 SGHRS, CDR2 YFSETQ.

This chain joins TRBV5-1 and TRBJ1-1; 7 bases line up with TRBD1. J lost 5 bases, V lost 3 bases, and 7 bases had no gene match. The CDR3 has 14 residues. CDR1 is SGHRS, CDR2 YFSETQ, per germline. The CDR3 DNA reads TGCGCCAGCAGCTCTACTACAGGGGAAACTGAAGCTTTCTTT. Encoded protein: CASSSTTGETEAFF.

In this sample, this clone turned up once. The V and J genes are TRBV25-1 and TRBJ2-3; no clear D gene. Germline-derived CDR1 and CDR2 are MGHDK and SYGVNS. Trimming shortened V by 8 bases and J by 0 bases, and 18 bases separated the two germline ends. CDR3 length: 16 residues. The CDR3 region has the DNA TGTGCCAGCCGAGACTCGCTCACTTTTAGCACAGATACGCAGTATTTT. As protein: CASRDSLTFSTDTQYF. Full variable domain (remainder filled in from reference TRBV25-1 and TRBJ2-3): EADIYQTPRYLVIGTGKKITLECSQTMGHDKMYWYQQDPGMELHLIHYSYGVNSTEKGDLSSESTVSRIRTEHFPLTLESARPSHTSQYLCASRDSLTFSTDTQYFGPGTRLTVL.

The chain is built from TRBV2 and TRBJ2-3, with 15 nucleotides matching TRBD2. The V gene's germline CDR1 is SNHLY and CDR2 FYNNEI. With 6 bases clipped from V and 4 bases from J, the junction kept 5 bases outside the gene matches. This CDR3 spans 16 amino acids. Here the CDR3 reads CASRGGTSGRSDTQYF. The CDR3 coding sequence is TGTGCCAGCAGGGGTGGGACTAGCGGGAGGTCAGATACGCAGTATTTT.

The chain carries TRBV6-5 and TRBJ2-7; no clear D gene. V was cut by 6 bases and J by 0 bases, with 12 bases left in between. Germline V CDR1 and CDR2: MNHEY, SVGAGI. This CDR3 is 14 amino acids long. CDR3 sequence: CASRTTLSSYEQYF. CDR3 bases: TGTGCCAGCAGAACGACTTTGAGCTCCTACGAGCAGTACTTC.